The 27 T cell receptor beta chains presented below share a single source sample, sequenced in a study of T-cell reconstitution after alpha-beta-depleted transplantation in children. TCRbeta library construction was performed incorporating unique molecular identifiers. TCRdb re-called the PCR reads through MiXCR, storing one row per CDR3 protein. Among under 300,000 distinct CDR3 sequences listed, under 14% were seen once. Sequenced material: peripheral blood, taken 180 days after TCRalphabeta/CD19-depleted stem cell transplant. All receptors derive from a male patient between 2 and 9 years old who had a stem cell transplant for chronic granulomatous disease, so the T cells may come from the graft donor.

There are many counts of this clonotype. V gene TRBV5-5 combines with J gene TRBJ1-6; D perhaps matches TRBD1 (6 bases). CDR1 and CDR2 from the germline V gene are SGHKS and YYEKEE (reference sequence). This CDR3 spans 14 amino acids. V was cut by 4 bases and J by 7 bases, with 12 bases left in between. The CDR3 sequence: CASSPGTLNSPLHF. The CDR3 nucleotides read TGTGCCAGCAGCCCCGGGACACTCAATTCACCCCTCCACTTT.

This clonotype was observed at least ten times. The chain recombines TRBV20-1 with TRBJ1-6, with 7 nucleotides matching TRBD1. Germline loops: CDR1 DFQATT, CDR2 SNEGSKA (reference sequence). The V segment lost 3 bases and the J segment 7 bases; nucleotides outside the gene matches: 9. The CDR3 spans 15 residues. For the CDR3, the DNA is TGCAGTGCTAGGGACGTACAGGGGCACAATTCACCCCTCCACTTT. This gives the protein CSARDVQGHNSPLHF.

This clonotype was found many times. The chain uses TRBV4-3 and TRBJ2-5; 11 bases agree with TRBD2. V lost 0 bases and J lost 3; bases outside the gene matches: 6. This CDR3 spans 17 amino acids. In germline, CDR1 is LGHNA, CDR2 YSLEER. In nucleotides, the CDR3 is TGCGCCAGCAGCCAAGAATGGGATAGCGGGGGGGAAGAGACCCAGTACTTC. This gives the protein CASSQEWDSGGEETQYF.

This clonotype has only a few counts. The rearrangement uses TRBV5-6 and TRBJ1-4, with TRBD1 as a possible D gene (5 bases). The CDR3 loop spans 15 amino acids. The V end lost 0 bases, the J end lost 4 bases, and 10 bases lay between the germline ends. Germline V gene data show CDR1 as SGHDT and CDR2 as YYEEEE. The chain's CDR3 is CASSLVSGLNEKLFF. The CDR3 region has the DNA TGTGCCAGCAGCTTGGTTTCGGGGCTTAATGAAAAACTGTTTTTT. Supplemented by reference TRBV5-6 and TRBJ1-4, the full variable domain reads DAGVTQSPTHLIKTRGQQVTLRCSPKSGHDTVSWYQQALGQGPQFIFQYYEEEERQRGNFPDRFSGHQFPNYSSELNVNALLLGDSALYLCASSLVSGLNEKLFFGSGTQLSVL.

This clonotype was counted many times. This chain joins TRBV5-1 and TRBJ2-5, with D perhaps being TRBD1 or TRBD2 (6 bases each). Trimming pared 2 bases from V and 4 bases from J, leaving 18 bases between. Germline V gene lookup returns CDR1 SGHRS and CDR2 YFSETQ. This CDR3 is built from 16 residues. Written as DNA, the CDR3 is TGCGCCAGCAGCTTCTCCGGGGGCGGTTTGGGAGAGACCCAGTACTTC. Protein sequence: CASSFSGGGLGETQYF.

In its sample, this clonotype was seen once. This could be a read error, since a much larger clone is one nucleotide away. The rearrangement joins TRBV7-9 to TRBJ2-1; D assignment may be TRBD1 or TRBD2 (5 bases each). CDR3 length: 12 amino acids. In germline, CDR1 is SEHNR, CDR2 FQNEAQ (reference sequence). CDR3 protein: CASSFRGDDQFF. CDR3 nucleotide sequence: TGTGCCAGCAGCTTCCGGGGCGATGATCAGTTCTTC.

This clonotype came up a few times. The chain uses TRBV12-3 or TRBV12-4 and TRBJ2-1, with 13 bases that match TRBD2. The junction had 21 bases not matched to a gene; V was cut back by 3 bases and J by 4 bases. The CDR3 runs to 22 residues. CDR3 region: CASSLGQRGVLAGGGVYNEQFF. CDR3 DNA sequence: TGTGCCAGCAGTTTGGGACAGCGGGGAGTACTAGCGGGAGGGGGGGTATACAATGAGCAGTTCTTC.

This clonotype was observed many times. This chain joins TRBV29-1 and TRBJ2-1; D might be TRBD2 (6 bases). The germline CDR1 and CDR2 sequences are SQVTM and ANQGSEA. The CDR3 is made up of 13 amino acids. V was pared by 7 bases and J by 5 bases, with 15 bases between. CDR3 amino acids: CSGGLYFNNEQFF. As DNA, the CDR3 is TGCAGCGGGGGACTGTACTTTAACAATGAGCAGTTCTTC.

The sample holds many counts of this clonotype. V usage is TRBV6-2 or TRBV6-3 and J usage is TRBJ2-1; D is undetermined. This CDR3 contains 13 residues. V was cut by 6 bases and J by 7 bases, with 13 bases left in between. Germline V gene data show CDR1 as MNHEY and CDR2 as SVGEGT. The CDR3 coding sequence is TGTGCCAGCAGCCGAACCGCTGGAAATGAGCAGTTCTTC. Translating gives CASSRTAGNEQFF.

This clonotype was seen ten or more times. The CDR3 region is CASSLVVGSGSLTYNEQFF. In DNA form, the CDR3 reads TGCGCCAGCAGCTTGGTTGTTGGGAGCGGGAGTCTAACCTACAATGAGCAGTTCTTC. This chain connects TRBV5-1 to TRBJ2-1; TRBD2 agrees at 8 bases. Unmatched junction bases numbered 13, after V lost 0 bases and J lost 2 bases. The germline V gene encodes CDR1 SGHRS and CDR2 YFSETQ. This CDR3 region has 19 residues.

This clonotype is labeled as medium-sized. V gene TRBV20-1 combines with J gene TRBJ1-1; TRBD1 agrees at 10 bases. The trim removed 8 bases at V and 4 bases at J, leaving 7 bases unmatched. The CDR3 extends over 13 amino acids. In germline, CDR1 is DFQATT, CDR2 SNEGSKA (reference sequence). The CDR3 protein is CSTRRQGATEAFF. The CDR3 DNA follows: TGCAGTACCCGTAGACAGGGGGCCACTGAAGCTTTCTTT.

This clonotype was seen repeatedly, ten times or more. This rearrangement joins TRBV18 to TRBJ2-6, with 12 positions matching TRBD1. V was clipped by 8 bases and J by 1 base; unmatched bases: 12. Germline V lookup: CDR1 KGHSH, CDR2 LQKENI. The CDR3 consists of 19 residues. CDR3 sequence reads: CASQSLTGQGASGANVLTF. In DNA, the CDR3 is TGTGCCAGCCAGAGTCTAACGGGACAGGGGGCGTCTGGGGCCAACGTCCTGACTTTC.

A few counts support this clonotype. The V and J genes are TRBV2 and TRBJ2-3; 8 bases line up with TRBD2. The CDR3 is made up of 17 amino acids. After removal of 4 bases from V and 0 bases from J, the junction contained 9 bases not matched to a gene. Germline CDR1 and CDR2: SNHLY and FYNNEI. CDR3 protein: CASSGLAPIPSTDTQYF. CDR3 DNA sequence: TGTGCCAGCAGTGGACTAGCGCCAATCCCTAGCACAGATACGCAGTATTTT. Full variable domain (missing parts from reference TRBV2 and TRBJ2-3): EPEVTQTPSHQVTQMGQEVILRCVPISNHLYFYWYRQILGQKVEFLVSFYNNEISEKSEIFDDQFSVERPDGSNFTLKIRSTKLEDSAMYFCASSGLAPIPSTDTQYFGPGTRLTVL.

In its sample, this clonotype was seen many times. The rearrangement joins TRBV25-1 to TRBJ2-2, with a weak D call TRBD1 (5 bases). Trimming pared 4 bases from V and 6 bases from J, leaving 9 bases between. The CDR3 covers 13 residues. Per the germline V gene, CDR1 is MGHDK and CDR2 is SYGVNS. The CDR3, as DNA: TGTGCCAGCAGTGCAACAGGACCCGGGGAGCTGTTTTTT. It translates to CASSATGPGELFF. Complete variable domain (other parts from reference TRBV25-1 and TRBJ2-2): EADIYQTPRYLVIGTGKKITLECSQTMGHDKMYWYQQDPGMELHLIHYSYGVNSTEKGDLSSESTVSRIRTEHFPLTLESARPSHTSQYLCASSATGPGELFFGEGSRLTVL.

This clonotype was seen repeatedly, ten times or more. The chain combines TRBV29-1 with TRBJ2-7; 9 bases agree with TRBD1. Trimming took 4 bases from V and 4 from J; bases not matched to a gene: 8. The CDR3 spans 14 residues. CDR1 and CDR2 from the germline V gene are SQVTM and ANQGSEA. The CDR3 coding sequence is TGCAGCGTTGGGGACAGGGAATGGGGATACGAGCAGTACTTC. This gives the protein CSVGDREWGYEQYF.

This clonotype was picked up many times. The chain joins TRBV12-3 or TRBV12-4 to TRBJ2-1, with D perhaps TRBD1 (5 bases). V lost 6 bases, J lost 9 bases, and 12 bases lay in between. The CDR3 loop spans 12 amino acids. CDR3 loop: CASRRTSTEQFF. CDR3 bases: TGTGCCAGCAGGCGGACATCGACTGAGCAGTTCTTC.

Remarks on this clonotype: A clone one base away is much larger, so this may be a read error. This chain links TRBV7-2 with TRBJ2-1; D not certain. In germline, CDR1 is SGHTA, CDR2 FQGNSA. The CDR3 has 15 residues. V was trimmed by 6 bases and J by 2 bases, leaving 14 bases between them. CDR3: CASSSDHGPYNEQFF. CDR3 bases: TGTGCCAGCAGTTCAGACCATGGCCCCTACAATGAGCAGTTCTTC.

This clonotype was seen at least ten times. This rearrangement joins TRBV5-8 to TRBJ2-6; perhaps TRBD1 as D (6 bases). This CDR3 has 15 residues. Germline CDR1 reads SGHTS; CDR2 reads YDEGEE. Trimming removed 3 bases from V and 2 bases from J, with 9 bases in between. CDR3 sequence: CASSSPGAGANVLTF. The DNA for the CDR3 is TGTGCCAGCAGCTCACCAGGGGCTGGGGCCAACGTCCTGACTTTC.

This clonotype was found a few times. The CDR3: CASSFKANPNYGYTF. Written as DNA, the CDR3 is TGTGCCAGCAGCTTTAAGGCTAACCCTAACTATGGCTACACCTTC. V gene TRBV6-1 combines with J gene TRBJ1-2; D not certain. V was pared by 6 bases and J by 0 bases, with 14 bases between. This CDR3 comprises 15 residues. The V gene's germline CDR1 is MNHNS and CDR2 SASEGT.

This clonotype was recorded many times. This rearrangement joins TRBV5-1 to TRBJ2-5; 8 nucleotides agree with TRBD1. The V and J ends lost 5 bases and 4 bases, in that order; junction bases with no gene match: 1. Germline V lookup: CDR1 SGHRS, CDR2 YFSETQ. CDR3 length: 12 amino acids. The chain's CDR3 is CASRGQAETQYF. The CDR3 region has the DNA TGCGCCAGCAGGGGACAGGCAGAGACCCAGTACTTC.

Remarks on this clonotype: This may stem from a read error, because a much larger clone lies one nucleotide away. The chain carries TRBV20-1 and TRBJ2-3; D is unclear. The CDR3 is 15 residues long. Trimming took off 6 bases at V and 0 bases at J, with 16 bases between the two ends. Germline V CDR1 and CDR2: DFQATT, SNEGSKA (reference sequence). The CDR3 DNA reads TGCAGTGCCGCGTTGGGATCTAGAAGCACAGATACGCAGTATTTT. Translated: CSAALGSRSTDTQYF.

V gene TRBV18 combines with J gene TRBJ2-1; 9 nucleotides align to TRBD1. J lost 2 bases, V lost 3 bases, and 2 bases had no gene match. The CDR3 has 15 amino acids. Per the germline V gene, CDR1 is KGHSH and CDR2 is LQKENI. CDR3 nucleotides: TGTGCCAGCTCACCTACAGGGGGCCCCTACAATGAGCAGTTCTTC. This encodes CASSPTGGPYNEQFF.

This clonotype was counted ten times or more. The chain links TRBV7-3 to TRBJ2-3, with a tentative D call TRBD2 (7 bases). The germline V gene has CDR1 SGHTA and CDR2 FQGTGA. V was pared by 2 bases and J by 0 bases, with 18 bases between. This CDR3 region has 18 residues. CDR3 sequence: CASSLVGGGGPSTDTQYF. CDR3 in DNA: TGTGCCAGCAGCTTAGTTGGTGGGGGGGGCCCTAGCACAGATACGCAGTATTTT.

Many counts were recorded for this clonotype. The J gene is TRBJ1-1, the V gene TRBV5-1; perhaps TRBD1 as D (6 bases). CDR1 is SGHRS and CDR2 is YFSETQ in the germline V gene. V was cut by 4 bases and J by 1 base, with 14 bases left in between. The CDR3 has 15 residues. The CDR3 DNA follows: TGCGCCAGCAGCGACTCGGGGGGCCGGAACACTGAAGCTTTCTTT. Encoded protein: CASSDSGGRNTEAFF.

This clonotype was recorded many times. The gene calls are TRBV3-1 and TRBJ2-1, with 7 nucleotides matching TRBD1. CDR1 is LGHDT and CDR2 is YNNKEL in the germline V gene (reference sequence). Trimming at V came to 4 bases and at J to 6 bases, leaving 6 bases not matched to a gene. The CDR3 runs to 14 residues. CDR3 in amino acids: CASSRQGGGNEQFF. The CDR3 nucleotides are TGTGCCAGCAGCCGACAGGGTGGGGGCAATGAGCAGTTCTTC.

There are many counts of this clonotype. V usage is TRBV20-1 and J usage is TRBJ2-3; 12 bases agree with TRBD2. V lost 4 bases, J lost 3 bases, and 2 bases stayed unmatched. Germline loops: CDR1 DFQATT, CDR2 SNEGSKA (reference sequence). The CDR3 consists of 14 residues. This chain's CDR3 is CSATTSGRTDTQYF. Written as DNA, the CDR3 is TGCAGTGCTACGACTAGCGGGAGAACAGATACGCAGTATTTT.

The sample holds many counts of this clonotype. The rearrangement links TRBV10-3 to TRBJ1-2; a possible D gene is TRBD1 (6 bases). V was cut by 6 bases and J by 7 bases, with 12 bases left in between. Germline loops: CDR1 ENHRY, CDR2 SYGVKD. This CDR3 region has 12 residues. In DNA form, the CDR3 reads TGTGCCATCAGCCAGGGGTCGGGTGGCTACACCTTC. This gives the protein CAISQGSGGYTF.